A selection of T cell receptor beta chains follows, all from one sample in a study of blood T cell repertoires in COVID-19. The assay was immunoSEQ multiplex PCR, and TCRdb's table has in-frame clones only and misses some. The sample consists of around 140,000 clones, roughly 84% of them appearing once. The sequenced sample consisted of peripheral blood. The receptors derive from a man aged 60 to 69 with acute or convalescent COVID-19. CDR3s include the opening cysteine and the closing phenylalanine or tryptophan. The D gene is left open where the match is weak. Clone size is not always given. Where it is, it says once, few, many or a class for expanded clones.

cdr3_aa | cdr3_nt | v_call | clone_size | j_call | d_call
CASSPRLDTQYF | TGTGCCAGCAGCCCACGGTTAGATACGCAGTATTTT | TRBV27 | - | TRBJ2-3 | -
CASSRTVYEAFF | TGTGCCAGCAGCCGGACAGTTTATGAAGCTTTCTTT | TRBV5-6 | - | TRBJ1-1 | -
CASSPRGGEQFF | TGTGCCAGCTCGCCCCGAGGGGGTGAGCAGTTCTTC | TRBV18 | - | TRBJ2-1 | -
CASSNSRGANVLTF | TGTGCCAGCAGCAACAGTCGTGGGGCCAACGTCCTGACTTTC | TRBV6-5 | once | TRBJ2-6 | -
CASSVRSSYNSPLHF | TGTGCCAGCAGTGTGAGGAGCTCCTATAATTCACCCCTCCACTTT | TRBV25-1 | - | TRBJ1-6 | -
CASSNGGALWGYTF | TGTGCCAGCAGTAACGGGGGAGCCCTATGGGGCTACACCTTC | TRBV6-5 | few | TRBJ1-2 | -
CASSPWPNTEAFF | TGTGCCAGCAGCCCTTGGCCTAACACTGAAGCTTTCTTT | TRBV5-5 | - | TRBJ1-1 | -
CASSVSGRLVEKLFF | TGTGCCAGCAGCGTATCCGGCAGGCTCGTTGAAAAACTGTTTTTT | TRBV9 | - | TRBJ1-4 | -
CAIRSSSSYEQYF | TGTGCCATCAGGTCTAGCAGCTCCTACGAGCAGTACTTC | TRBV10-3 | - | TRBJ2-7 | -
CASTRSGSPGGYTF | TGTGCCAGCACCCGTTCGGGCTCCCCGGGAGGCTACACCTTC | TRBV6-5 | few | TRBJ1-2 | -
CASSRLGEDTIYF | TGTGCCAGCAGCCGGTTGGGGGAGGACACCATATATTTT | TRBV25-1 | - | TRBJ1-3 | -
CASSSIRVGGGTEAFF | TGCGCCAGCAGCTCCATCCGAGTTGGGGGAGGGACTGAAGCTTTCTTT | TRBV5-1 | - | TRBJ1-1 | -
CASSKVGVMDTGELFF | TGTGCCAGCAGCAAAGTCGGGGTAATGGACACCGGGGAGCTGTTTTTT | TRBV9 | once | TRBJ2-2 | -
CASSRERRGTSTDTQYF | TGTGCCAGCAGCCGCGAGCGTAGGGGTACTAGCACAGATACGCAGTATTTT | TRBV14 | - | TRBJ2-3 | -
CASSLLVQRIDTGELFF | TGCGCCAGCAGCTTGTTGGTTCAGAGGATAGACACCGGGGAGCTGTTTTTT | TRBV5-1 | - | TRBJ2-2 | -
CASSPEIQGSGHEKLFF | TGCGCCAGCAGCCCGGAAATACAGGGGTCTGGCCATGAAAAACTGTTTTTT | TRBV5-1 | - | TRBJ1-4 | TRBD1
CASRTRSHTEAFF | TGTGCCAGCAGAACTAGGTCCCACACTGAAGCTTTCTTT | TRBV6-5 | once | TRBJ1-1 | -
CAWSVQFTGELFF | TGTGCCTGGAGTGTACAATTCACCGGGGAGCTGTTTTTT | TRBV30 | - | TRBJ2-2 | -
CATVDRGFPYEQYF | TGTGCCACCGTGGACAGGGGGTTCCCCTACGAGCAGTACTTC | TRBV3-1/TRBV3-2 | - | TRBJ2-7 | TRBD1
CASSGEDNEKLFF | TGCGCCAGCAGCGGGGAGGACAATGAAAAACTGTTTTTT | TRBV5-1 | - | TRBJ1-4 | -
CASSLRGQGYEQYF | TGTGCCAGCAGCTTACGAGGACAGGGGTACGAGCAGTACTTC | TRBV7-6 | few | TRBJ2-7 | TRBD1
CASSQVPVQETQYF | TGCGCCAGCAGCCAAGTCCCAGTCCAAGAGACCCAGTACTTC | TRBV4-1 | - | TRBJ2-5 | -
CASRRQGATSYEQYF | TGTGCCAGCAGAAGACAGGGGGCAACGTCCTACGAGCAGTACTTC | TRBV6-5 | - | TRBJ2-7 | TRBD1
CASGGTIHEQYF | TGTGCCAGCGGCGGGACTATCCACGAGCAGTACTTC | TRBV12-3/TRBV12-4 | few | TRBJ2-7 | TRBD2
CASRTVSYNEQFF | TGTGCCAGCAGGACAGTATCGTACAATGAGCAGTTCTTC | TRBV27 | - | TRBJ2-1 | -
CASSRTGTNEKLFF | TGCGCCAGCAGCCGGACAGGGACTAATGAAAAACTGTTTTTT | TRBV5-1 | - | TRBJ1-4 | TRBD1
CASSPVGADGNTIYF | TGTGCCAGCAGCCCTGTGGGGGCCGATGGAAACACCATATATTTT | TRBV5-6 | - | TRBJ1-3 | -
CASSPGTRTYEQYF | TGTGCCAGCAGCCCCGGGACAAGAACCTACGAGCAGTACTTC | TRBV3-1/TRBV3-2 | - | TRBJ2-7 | -
CASSPGQGIETQYF | TGTGCCAGCAGCCCGGGACAGGGGATAGAGACCCAGTACTTC | TRBV7-3 | many | TRBJ2-5 | TRBD1
CASRALAAAPYEQYF | TGTGCCAGCAGGGCCCTAGCGGCTGCCCCCTACGAGCAGTACTTC | TRBV2 | - | TRBJ2-7 | TRBD2
CASSQQGAGTDTQYF | TGTGCCAGCAGTCAACAGGGGGCCGGCACAGATACGCAGTATTTT | TRBV3-1/TRBV3-2 | - | TRBJ2-3 | TRBD1
CASSQEGQSRGYTF | TGTGCCAGCAGCCAAGAGGGACAAAGTCGGGGCTACACCTTC | TRBV3-1/TRBV3-2 | - | TRBJ1-2 | -
CATKRTVVNTEAFF | TGTGCCACCAAAAGGACAGTCGTGAACACTGAAGCTTTCTTT | TRBV2 | - | TRBJ1-1 | -
CASSASGRSDTQYF | TGTGCCAGCAGTGCTAGCGGGAGGTCCGATACGCAGTATTTT | TRBV9 | - | TRBJ2-3 | TRBD2
CASSLGTGRSYGYTF | TGTGCCAGCAGCTTGGGGACGGGAAGAAGCTATGGCTACACCTTC | TRBV5-6 | - | TRBJ1-2 | -
CASSQEHLGGPTNEKLFF | TGCGCCAGCAGCCAAGAACATCTAGGCGGCCCAACTAATGAAAAACTGTTTTTT | TRBV4-1 | - | TRBJ1-4 | -
CASSRGGTGELFF | TGTGCCAGCAGCCGGGGGGGAACCGGGGAGCTGTTTTTT | TRBV5-4 | once | TRBJ2-2 | TRBD2
CASSLWQGGQPQHF | TGTGCCAGCAGCTTATGGCAGGGAGGCCAGCCCCAGCATTTT | TRBV5-6 | once | TRBJ1-5 | -
CASSLGPGHPIPHSNQPQHF | TGTGCCAGCAGCTTAGGACCGGGACACCCTATTCCCCATAGCAATCAGCCCCAGCATTTT | TRBV7-3 | - | TRBJ1-5 | -
CASSVGTLETQYF | TGTGCCAGCAGCGTAGGGACATTAGAGACCCAGTACTTC | TRBV9 | - | TRBJ2-5 | -
CASSLAGVQETQYF | TGTGCCAGCAGCTTGGCCGGGGTCCAAGAGACCCAGTACTTC | TRBV5-4 | - | TRBJ2-5 | -
CASSLASIENLHF | TGTGCCAGCAGCTTAGCGAGTATTGAAAACCTCCACTTT | TRBV7-8 | - | TRBJ1-6 | -
CASSDRSGAKNIQYF | TGTGCCAGCAGTGATCGTAGCGGAGCCAAAAACATTCAGTACTTC | TRBV6-1 | - | TRBJ2-4 | -
CASSLEAGVGKNIQYF | TGCGCCAGCAGCTTGGAGGCAGGGGTGGGCAAAAACATTCAGTACTTC | TRBV5-1 | once | TRBJ2-4 | -
CASSLVRGPTNSYEQYF | TGTGCCAGCAGCTTAGTCAGGGGCCCCACGAATTCCTACGAGCAGTACTTC | TRBV7-9 | - | TRBJ2-7 | -
CASSPRLAGGETQYF | TGTGCCAGTAGTCCTCGGCTAGCGGGAGGGGAGACCCAGTACTTC | TRBV19 | - | TRBJ2-5 | TRBD2
CASSEIRTGANQPQHF | TGTGCCAGCAGTGAAATTAGGACAGGGGCTAATCAGCCCCAGCATTTT | TRBV6-1 | - | TRBJ1-5 | TRBD1
CASSRGTGGYQETQYF | TGTGCCAGCAGCCGTGGGACAGGGGGTTACCAAGAGACCCAGTACTTC | TRBV5-6 | - | TRBJ2-5 | TRBD1
CASSQTLLTNYGYTF | TGTGCCAGCAGCCAAACTTTGTTAACTAACTATGGCTACACCTTC | TRBV4-2 | - | TRBJ1-2 | -
CATSREASGGNTGELFF | TGTGCCACCAGCAGAGAGGCTAGCGGGGGAAACACCGGGGAGCTGTTTTTT | TRBV15 | - | TRBJ2-2 | TRBD2
CASSHYPDEQYF | TGTGCCAGCAGCCATTATCCGGACGAGCAGTACTTC | TRBV3-1/TRBV3-2 | few | TRBJ2-7 | -
CASSLRLAEHTDTQYF | TGCGCCAGCAGCTTGCGACTAGCGGAGCATACAGATACGCAGTATTTT | TRBV5-1 | - | TRBJ2-3 | TRBD2
CASTLGVGRNTGELFF | TGCGCCAGCACCCTGGGCGTCGGAAGAAACACCGGGGAGCTGTTTTTT | TRBV5-1 | - | TRBJ2-2 | -
CASSPPGLAGGPTMQYF | TGTGCCAGCTCACCACCCGGACTAGCGGGAGGGCCCACGATGCAGTATTTT | TRBV18 | - | TRBJ2-3 | TRBD2
CASSSGLAGVGDTQYF | TGCGCCAGCAGCTCCGGACTAGCGGGGGTTGGGGATACGCAGTATTTT | TRBV5-1 | - | TRBJ2-3 | TRBD2
CSVAGFGQPQHF | TGCAGCGTTGCGGGGTTTGGTCAGCCCCAGCATTTT | TRBV29-1 | - | TRBJ1-5 | -
CSVERRQGGNEQFF | TGCAGCGTTGAACGGCGGCAGGGGGGCAATGAGCAGTTCTTC | TRBV29-1 | - | TRBJ2-1 | -
CASSNNLRGQGNYGYTF | TGTGCCAGTAGTAACAACCTCCGGGGACAGGGAAACTATGGCTACACCTTC | TRBV19 | once | TRBJ1-2 | TRBD1